Below are 5 T cell receptor beta chains sequenced from a single sample in a study of lymphopenia after photon versus proton radiotherapy. Clones were sequenced by immunoSEQ multiplex PCR, and TCRdb holds only the in-frame ones, with some missing. The sample yields approximately 65,000 clones, approximately 91% seen once. The starting material was peripheral blood, obtained from a patient treated with photon-based radiotherapy. These receptors all come from a woman in her 70s with pancreatic cancer.

This chain uses TRBV19 with TRBJ2-7, with TRBD1 matching over 8 bases. The germline gives CDR1 LNHDA, CDR2 SQIVND (reference sequence). The J segment lost 3 bases and the V segment lost 5 bases, leaving 12 bases of the junction unmatched. This CDR3 contains 16 residues. For the CDR3, the DNA is TGTGCCAGTAGTGGCATGAGGACAGGGACAAACTACGAGCAGTACTTC. This gives the protein CASSGMRTGTNYEQYF.

J is TRBJ2-7 and V is TRBV4-1, with D possibly being TRBD1 (6 bases). Germline V gene sequence: CDR1 MGHRA, CDR2 YSYEKL. With 3 bases removed from V and 3 bases from J, the gap between germline ends came to 15 bases. The length of the CDR3 is 15 residues. As DNA, the CDR3 is TGCGCCAGCAGCCATGGCCGGGACAAAAACTACGAGCAGTACTTC. It translates to CASSHGRDKNYEQYF.

This rearrangement joins TRBV5-4 to TRBJ2-2; no clear D. CDR3 length: 15 amino acids. With 4 bases removed from V and 0 bases from J, the gap between germline ends came to 10 bases. Germline CDR1 SGHNT, CDR2 YYREEE (reference sequence). In DNA, the CDR3 is TGTGCCAGCAGCCCTAAGGACCCGAACACCGGGGAGCTGTTTTTT. Its translation: CASSPKDPNTGELFF. The full variable domain, its missing parts supplied by reference TRBV5-4 and TRBJ2-2, is ETGVTQSPTHLIKTRGQQVTLRCSSQSGHNTVSWYQQALGQGPQFIFQYYREEENGRGNFPPRFSGLQFPNYSSELNVNALELDDSALYLCASSPKDPNTGELFFGEGSRLTVL.

The chain carries TRBV7-8 and TRBJ1-1; D possibly corresponds to TRBD1 (5 bases). Looked up from germline, CDR1 is SGHVS and CDR2 is FQNEAQ. The CDR3 has 15 amino acids. Trimming removed 5 bases at V and 1 base at J, with 14 bases between. The CDR3, as DNA: TGTGCCAGCAGCCACCTAAGGGGAGAGAACACTGAAGCTTTCTTT. Amino acid sequence: CASSHLRGENTEAFF.

The chain couples TRBV30 to TRBJ1-3, with 7 bases aligning to TRBD1. V gave up 2 bases and J gave up 0 bases; unmatched junction bases: 4. Germline CDR1 reads GTSNPN; CDR2 reads SVGIG (reference sequence). This CDR3 region has 15 residues. The CDR3 bases are TGTGCCTGGAGTCGGACAGGATACTCTGGAAACACCATATATTTT. Translation: CAWSRTGYSGNTIYF.